The clone carrying this T cell receptor (beta chain) was recorded many times. These data come from a study of T cells in Graves' hyperthyroidism and ophthalmopathy. The CDR3 is made up of 14 amino acids. V was shortened by 5 bases and J by 2 bases, with 12 bases between the two germline ends. RNA transcripts were the template for amplifying TCR beta CDR3 regions. Researchers ran a first-round RT-PCR on the TCR CDR3 using the HTBI primer set. TCRdb redid the calling of the multiplex PCR reads with MiXCR, one entry per CDR3 protein. Among about 600,000 distinct CDR3 sequences listed, approximately 15% were seen once.

What was sequenced was blood. The rearrangement joins TRBV12-3 or TRBV12-4 to TRBJ1-1, with D hard to call. The clonotype was recovered from a woman under 30 with Graves' ophthalmopathy. CDR3 loop: CASSPFAVNTEAFF. CDR3 nucleotides: TGTGCCAGCAGTCCCTTCGCAGTCAACACTGAAGCTTTCTTT.